Shown below are 27 T cell receptor beta chains from a single sample sequenced in a study of blood T cell repertoires in COVID-19. Libraries were prepared by immunoSEQ multiplex PCR; TCRdb keeps only in-frame clonotypes and omits some of them. The sample comprises 95,000 to 110,000 clones, 70% to 90% of which are singletons, and about 3.5% rests with the top ten. Specimen: peripheral blood. The receptors were sampled from a woman in her sixties with acute or convalescent COVID-19.

V usage is TRBV19 and J usage is TRBJ1-2; D is ambiguous. Deletions cut 8 bases from V and 2 bases from J, with 6 bases between. This CDR3 region has 11 residues. The germline gives CDR1 LNHDA, CDR2 SQIVND (reference sequence). CDR3 coding DNA: TGTGCCAGTTTTGGCAACTATGGCTACACCTTC. This codes for CASFGNYGYTF. Supplemented by reference TRBV19 and TRBJ1-2, the full variable domain reads DGGITQSPKYLFRKEGQNVTLSCEQNLNHDAMYWYRQDPGQGLRLIYYSQIVNDFQKGDIAEGYSVSREKKESFPLTVTSAQKNPTAFYLCASFGNYGYTFGSGTRLTVV.

V usage is TRBV6-5 and J usage is TRBJ1-5, with unresolved D. Germline loops: CDR1 MNHEY, CDR2 SVGAGI. This CDR3 is built from 12 residues. Trimming shortened V by 8 bases and J by 8 bases, and 13 bases separated the two germline ends. The DNA of the CDR3 is TGTGCCAGCGGGGAGGCCGCCGAGCCCCAGCATTTT. The encoded protein is CASGEAAEPQHF.

The DNA for the CDR3 is TGTGCCAGCAGCGGACAATATAGCAATCAGCCCCAGCATTTT. As protein: CASSGQYSNQPQHF. The rearrangement joins TRBV7-2 to TRBJ1-5; D perhaps matches TRBD1 (5 bases). The germline CDR1 and CDR2 sequences are SGHTA and FQGNSA. Trimming shortened V by 5 bases and J by 0 bases, and 8 bases separated the two germline ends. The CDR3 has 14 amino acids.

The table lists this clone with a count of one. The chain recombines TRBV3-1 (or the pseudogene TRBV3-2) with TRBJ2-1; 13 bases fit TRBD2. Germline CDR1 LGHDT, CDR2 YNNKEL (reference sequence). CDR3 size: 16 residues. V was clipped by 3 bases and J by 7 bases; unmatched bases: 6. This chain's CDR3 is CASSQTSGRPRNEQFF. For the CDR3, the DNA is TGTGCCAGCAGCCAGACTAGCGGGAGGCCGAGGAATGAGCAGTTCTTC.

This clone was recorded once. This chain links TRBV7-9 with TRBJ2-1; the D gene is possibly TRBD2 (6 bases). This CDR3 has 14 amino acids. Germline V gives CDR1 SEHNR, CDR2 FQNEAQ (reference sequence). V was cut by 4 bases and J by 8 bases, with 15 bases left in between. The CDR3 here is CASSSLAGSDEQFF. The DNA of the CDR3 is TGTGCCAGCAGCTCCCTGGCGGGGTCGGATGAGCAGTTCTTC.

The J gene is TRBJ1-2, the V gene TRBV19; D is perhaps TRBD1 (5 bases). Germline V gene lookup returns CDR1 LNHDA and CDR2 SQIVND (reference sequence). With 7 bases removed from V and 6 bases from J, the gap between germline ends came to 24 bases. The CDR3 has 16 amino acids. Here the CDR3 DNA reads TGTGCCAGTACCCAACCGGCCGGGGGAATGAGAGATGGCTACACCTTC. It encodes CASTQPAGGMRDGYTF.

This chain links TRBV30 with TRBJ1-2; 9 nucleotides align to TRBD1. The V and J ends lost 3 bases and 9 bases, in that order; junction bases with no gene match: 11. In germline, CDR1 is GTSNPN, CDR2 SVGIG (reference sequence). CDR3 length: 14 amino acids. CDR3 DNA sequence: TGTGCCTGGAGCTCAGGGACAGGGCGGTATCGCTACACCTTC. Translation: CAWSSGTGRYRYTF.

The rearrangement joins TRBV7-2 to TRBJ1-2, with 8 bases matching TRBD1. The V gene's germline CDR1 is SGHTA and CDR2 FQGNSA. The CDR3 has 16 residues. After removal of 4 bases from V and 7 bases from J, the junction contained 14 bases not matched to a gene. CDR3 loop: CASSSTGARGLGGYTF. For the CDR3, the DNA is TGTGCCAGCAGCTCGACAGGGGCCCGGGGGCTGGGTGGCTACACCTTC.

This sequence joins TRBV19 and TRBJ1-5, with TRBD1 as a possible D gene (5 bases). V lost 8 bases and J 4 bases, leaving 12 bases between the germline ends. Germline CDR1 reads LNHDA; CDR2 reads SQIVND (reference sequence). The CDR3 length is 13 residues. In DNA form, the CDR3 reads TGTGCCAGTGGCGGGGGAGGGAATCAGCCCCAGCATTTT. Amino acid sequence: CASGGGGNQPQHF.

The gene calls are TRBV12-3 or TRBV12-4 and TRBJ2-3, with TRBD2 identical over 10 bases. The J segment lost 14 bases and the V segment lost 6 bases, leaving 8 bases of the junction unmatched. The CDR3 runs 12 residues. CDR3 residues: CASSKRTSGPYF. The CDR3 DNA reads TGTGCCAGCAGCAAGCGGACTAGCGGCCCGTATTTT.

The chain links TRBV9 to TRBJ1-1; D may be TRBD1 (6 bases). The CDR3 covers 14 residues. Germline CDR1 SGDLS, CDR2 YYNGEE. The germline V and J ends were trimmed by 0 bases and 2 bases, with 8 bases remaining between them. CDR3 in amino acids: CASSVGTANTEAFF. The DNA of the CDR3 is TGTGCCAGCAGCGTAGGGACAGCCAACACTGAAGCTTTCTTT.

The chain is built from TRBV29-1 and TRBJ2-7; possible D gene TRBD1, 6 bases. Germline-derived CDR1 and CDR2 are SQVTM and ANQGSEA. CDR3 length: 16 residues. V was cut by 5 bases and J by 0 bases, with 20 bases left in between. CDR3 DNA: TGCAGCGTTCTTACTACAGGGTTCAAGAGCTCCTACGAGCAGTACGTC. The encoded protein is CSVLTTGFKSSYEQYV.

The J gene is TRBJ2-2, the V gene TRBV27; 13 bases match TRBD2. The CDR3 has 16 residues. With 5 bases clipped from V and 5 bases from J, the junction kept 5 bases outside the gene matches. The germline V gene encodes CDR1 MNHEY and CDR2 SMNVEV (reference sequence). In DNA form, the CDR3 reads TGTGCCAGCAGTATCCGACTAGCGGGAGGTACCGGGGAGCTGTTTTTT. Its protein is CASSIRLAGGTGELFF.

The rearrangement uses TRBV3-1 (or the pseudogene TRBV3-2) and TRBJ1-1; the D gene is possibly TRBD1 (5 bases). The CDR3 has 15 amino acids. The V and J ends lost 1 base and 5 bases respectively, with 14 bases between them. The germline V gene encodes CDR1 LGHDT and CDR2 YNNKEL (reference sequence). The CDR3 DNA sequence: TGTGCCAGCAGCCAAGCGGAATGGGGGGGGACTGAAGCTTTCTTT. Protein: CASSQAEWGGTEAFF.

This chain connects TRBV10-2 to TRBJ1-6; 7 positions match TRBD1. The CDR3 contains 14 residues. Trimming took 2 bases from V and 9 from J; bases not matched to a gene: 4. CDR1 is WSHSY and CDR2 is SAAADI in the germline V gene. The CDR3: CASSEAGGSSPLHF. The CDR3, as DNA: TGCGCCAGCAGTGAGGCAGGGGGAAGTTCACCCCTCCACTTT.

As DNA, the CDR3 is TGCGCCAGCAGCAAGGGACAGGATGATGGCTACACCTTC. Its translation: CASSKGQDDGYTF. The J gene is TRBJ1-2, the V gene TRBV5-1; 8 bases align to TRBD1. The CDR3 is 13 amino acids. With 4 bases clipped from V and 6 bases from J, the junction kept 5 bases outside the gene matches. Looked up from germline, CDR1 is SGHRS and CDR2 is YFSETQ.

The chain employs TRBV29-1 and TRBJ1-2, with no clear D. This CDR3 has 12 residues. Trimming took off 0 bases at V and 7 bases at J, with 9 bases between the two ends. CDR1 SQVTM and CDR2 ANQGSEA come from the germline V gene. The chain's CDR3 is CSVEESRSGYTF. The CDR3 DNA is TGCAGCGTTGAAGAGTCCAGAAGTGGCTACACCTTC.

V gene TRBV6-2 or TRBV6-3 combines with J gene TRBJ2-1; 11 bases are a match to TRBD2. Germline V gene data show CDR1 as MNHEY and CDR2 as SVGEGT. The CDR3 sequence is 16 residues long. The V and J ends lost 5 bases and 7 bases, in that order; junction bases with no gene match: 10. The CDR3 DNA reads TGTGCCAGCAGTAAAGGGACTAGCGGTCTGTGGAATGAGCAGTTCTTC. Protein: CASSKGTSGLWNEQFF.

The V and J genes are TRBV7-8 and TRBJ2-5; D is perhaps TRBD1 (5 bases). Germline V lookup: CDR1 SGHVS, CDR2 FQNEAQ. There are 13 residues in the CDR3. The ends were cut back, 3 bases at V and 3 bases at J, with 8 bases in the middle. CDR3 bases: TGTGCCAGCAGCTTTGTCAGGGAAGAGACCCAGTACTTC. The encoded protein is CASSFVREETQYF.

This chain uses TRBV19 with TRBJ1-5, with D tentatively TRBD1 (5 bases). The CDR3 covers 15 residues. Trimming pared 3 bases from V and 7 bases from J, leaving 16 bases between. In germline, CDR1 is LNHDA, CDR2 SQIVND (reference sequence). DNA of the CDR3: TGTGCCAGTAGTATTTCAGGGCTCGATAGACAGCCCCAGCATTTT. Protein: CASSISGLDRQPQHF.

V and J are TRBV19 and TRBJ1-2; 9 bases map to TRBD1. There are 15 residues in the CDR3. Germline CDR1 and CDR2: LNHDA and SQIVND (reference sequence). The V gene end was trimmed by 3 bases and the J gene end by 4 bases; junction bases not matched to a gene: 6. This CDR3 is CASSMGDRVIYGYTF. The DNA for the CDR3 is TGTGCCAGTAGTATGGGGGACAGGGTGATCTATGGCTACACCTTC.

This sequence joins TRBV6-5 and TRBJ1-1, with 9 bases matching TRBD1. The CDR3 contains 13 residues. V lost 7 bases, J lost 6 bases, and 6 bases stayed unmatched. The germline V gene encodes CDR1 MNHEY and CDR2 SVGAGI. The CDR3 DNA reads as TGTGCCAGCAAACGGGACAGGGTCGCTGAAGCTTTCTTT. Translating it yields CASKRDRVAEAFF.

The J gene is TRBJ2-5, the V gene TRBV7-8; 12 nucleotides agree with TRBD1. The V gene's germline CDR1 is SGHVS and CDR2 FQNEAQ. CDR3 length: 16 residues. Germline trimming cut 3 bases from V and 4 bases from J; bases unmatched to any gene: 6. The CDR3 spells CASSLTGTGGSETQYF. The CDR3 DNA reads TGTGCCAGCAGCTTGACCGGGACAGGGGGCTCAGAGACCCAGTACTTC.

The chain combines TRBV5-1 with TRBJ1-2, with unresolved D. Trimming cost V 4 bases and J 8 bases, with 15 bases left between them. From germline, CDR1 is SGHRS and CDR2 YFSETQ. The CDR3 covers 13 residues. This CDR3 is CASSPGGSNGYTF. Here the CDR3 DNA reads TGCGCCAGCAGCCCGGGAGGGTCTAACGGCTACACCTTC.

The chain couples TRBV24-1 to TRBJ2-1, with 11 bases matching TRBD2. The V gene's germline CDR1 is KGHDR and CDR2 SFDVKD. V dropped 10 bases and J dropped 8; count of bases not matched to a gene: 6. This CDR3 is 13 amino acids long. CDR3 sequence: CATRTSGSHEQFF. The CDR3 DNA is TGTGCCACTAGGACTAGCGGGTCACATGAGCAGTTCTTC.

This chain connects TRBV2 to TRBJ1-2, with D possibly TRBD1 on 5 matching bases. V was clipped by 2 bases and J by 8 bases, with 15 bases between them. The CDR3 covers 14 residues. Germline V CDR1 and CDR2: SNHLY, FYNNEI. CDR3 nucleotide sequence: TGTGCCAGCAGTGAACAACGGGGACTGAAGGGCTACACCTTC. This gives the protein CASSEQRGLKGYTF.

The rearrangement uses TRBV6-6 and TRBJ1-1; TRBD1 agrees at 8 bases. This CDR3 comprises 14 residues. In germline, CDR1 is MNHNY, CDR2 SVGAGI (reference sequence). J lost 1 base, V lost 4 bases, and 2 bases had no gene match. As DNA, the CDR3 is TGTGCCAGCAGTTTAGGGACAGGGAACACTGAAGCTTTCTTT. As protein: CASSLGTGNTEAFF.